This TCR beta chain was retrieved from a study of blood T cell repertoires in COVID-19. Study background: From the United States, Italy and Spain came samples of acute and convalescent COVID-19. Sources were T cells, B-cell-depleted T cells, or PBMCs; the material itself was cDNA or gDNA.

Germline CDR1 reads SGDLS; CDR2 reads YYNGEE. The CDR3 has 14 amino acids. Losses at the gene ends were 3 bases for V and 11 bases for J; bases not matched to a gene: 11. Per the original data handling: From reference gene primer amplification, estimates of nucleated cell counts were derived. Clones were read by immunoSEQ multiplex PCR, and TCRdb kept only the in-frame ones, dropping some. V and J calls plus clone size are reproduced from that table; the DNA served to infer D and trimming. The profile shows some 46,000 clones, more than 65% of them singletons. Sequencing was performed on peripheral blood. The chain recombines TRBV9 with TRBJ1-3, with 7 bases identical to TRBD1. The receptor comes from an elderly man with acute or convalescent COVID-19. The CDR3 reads CASSAGGQTGAIYF. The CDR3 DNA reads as TGTGCCAGCAGCGCCGGGGGACAGACAGGAGCCATATATTTT.